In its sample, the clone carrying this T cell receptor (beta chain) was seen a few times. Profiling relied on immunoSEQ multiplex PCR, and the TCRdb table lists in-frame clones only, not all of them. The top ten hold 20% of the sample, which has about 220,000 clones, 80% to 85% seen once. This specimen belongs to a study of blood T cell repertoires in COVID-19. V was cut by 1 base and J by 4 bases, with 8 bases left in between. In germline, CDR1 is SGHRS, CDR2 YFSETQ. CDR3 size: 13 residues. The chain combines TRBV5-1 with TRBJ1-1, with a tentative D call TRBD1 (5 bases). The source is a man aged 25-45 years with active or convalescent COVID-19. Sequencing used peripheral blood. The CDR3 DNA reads TGCGCCAGCAGCTTGATCGGGGGCACTGAAGCTTTCTTT. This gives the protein CASSLIGGTEAFF.